This T cell receptor beta chain was identified during a study of T cell repertoires in cytomegalovirus infection. At the level of the study: CMV epitopes used comprised recently identified HLA-C-restricted ones and well-studied HLA-B-restricted ones. TCR beta signatures that were public indicated CMV infection and matching HLA type. Overall study findings and caveats: CMV-specific TCR beta clonotypes restricted by HLA-C dominated the ex vivo response. Carriage of CMV together with the relevant HLA was identifiable through cumulative public TCR beta family frequency.

TCRdb reprocessed the reads with MiXCR, giving one entry per CDR3 protein. Among 900,000 to 950,000 distinct CDR3 sequences listed, roughly 30% were seen once. There are 12 residues in the CDR3. The germline V and J ends were trimmed by 5 bases and 7 bases, with 12 bases remaining between them. Germline V gene sequence: CDR1 MNHNS, CDR2 SASEGT. About this clonotype: As yet, its antigen is unknown.

This clonotype was sampled from a human donor in good health (CMV status not recorded). Some clones in this sample may be carry-over from other donors' samples. The V and J genes are TRBV6-1 and TRBJ2-7, with TRBD2 as a possible D gene (5 bases). The sample here was cultured CD8+ T cells from PBMCs, taken from culture after CMV antigen stimulation. In DNA form, the CDR3 reads TGTGCCAGCAGTTACAGCGGCTGGGAGCAGTACGTC. Its translation is CASSYSGWEQYV.